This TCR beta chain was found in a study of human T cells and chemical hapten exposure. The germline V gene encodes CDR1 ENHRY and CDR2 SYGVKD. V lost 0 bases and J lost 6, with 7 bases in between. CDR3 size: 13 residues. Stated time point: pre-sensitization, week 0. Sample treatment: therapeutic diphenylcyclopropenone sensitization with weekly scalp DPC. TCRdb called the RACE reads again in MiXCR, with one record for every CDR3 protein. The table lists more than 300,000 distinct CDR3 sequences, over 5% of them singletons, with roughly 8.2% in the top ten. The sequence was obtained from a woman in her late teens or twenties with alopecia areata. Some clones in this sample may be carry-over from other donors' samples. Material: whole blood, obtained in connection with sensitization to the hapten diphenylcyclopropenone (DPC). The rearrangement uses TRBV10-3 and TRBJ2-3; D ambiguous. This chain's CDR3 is CAISESVRDTQYF. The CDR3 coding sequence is TGTGCCATCAGTGAGTCGGTTCGGGATACGCAGTATTTT.